The 20 T cell receptor beta chains presented below share a single source sample, sequenced in a study of spatial heterogeneity in lung cancer. MiXCR, applied by TCRdb to the 5' RACE reads, yields one record per CDR3 protein. The table lists some 34,000 distinct CDR3 sequences, roughly 6.5% of them singletons. The time point is: sample taken at primary tumor resection. The sequences come from PBMCs, collected at surgery. The receptors stem from a female donor with early-stage non-small cell lung cancer.

This clonotype was picked up many times. The chain employs TRBV6-6 and TRBJ1-5, with TRBD1 identical over 10 bases. This CDR3 comprises 16 residues. Trimming cost V 7 bases and J 5 bases; bases outside gene matches: 11. Germline V CDR1 and CDR2: MNHNY, SVGAGI (reference sequence). In nucleotides, the CDR3 is TGTGCCAGCACCGAACACATCGGACAGGGGGATCAGCCCCAGCATTTT. This sequence encodes CASTEHIGQGDQPQHF.

The rearrangement uses TRBV20-1 and TRBJ2-7; D remains ambiguous. This CDR3 comprises 12 residues. The germline gives CDR1 DFQATT, CDR2 SNEGSKA (reference sequence). Trimming removed 3 bases at V and 3 bases at J, with 9 bases between. The CDR3 nucleotides read TGCAGTGCTAGCGCCCCGGACTACGAGCAGTACTTC. Protein product: CSASAPDYEQYF.

This clonotype was counted many times. The chain joins TRBV11-2 to TRBJ2-3; tentatively, D is TRBD2 (5 bases). Trimming stripped 5 bases from V and 5 bases from J, with 20 bases between. The germline V gene has CDR1 SGHAT and CDR2 FQNNGV. The CDR3 runs to 16 residues. CDR3 amino acids: CASSPTTRAEGDTQYF. The CDR3 nucleotides are TGTGCCAGCAGCCCGACCACGAGGGCCGAGGGAGATACGCAGTATTTT. Together with reference TRBV11-2 and TRBJ2-3, the CDR3 gives the full variable domain: EAGVAQSPRYKIIEKRQSVAFWCNPISGHATLYWYQQILGQGPKLLIQFQNNGVVDDSQLPKDRFSAERLKGVDSTLKIQPAKLEDSAVYLCASSPTTRAEGDTQYFGPGTRLTVL.

This clonotype was seen repeatedly, ten times or more. This rearrangement joins TRBV7-8 to TRBJ2-2; D possibly corresponds to TRBD2 (7 bases). Germline V CDR1 and CDR2: SGHVS, FQNEAQ. CDR3 length: 16 amino acids. Trimming left V 8 bases short and J 6 bases short, with 22 bases between. The CDR3: CASSEYGGGSPGELFF. CDR3 nucleotide sequence: TGTGCCAGCTCGGAATATGGCGGGGGCTCCCCCGGGGAGCTGTTTTTT.

At least ten counts were recorded for this clonotype. J is TRBJ1-4 and V is TRBV5-1; possibly TRBD1 for D (6 bases). Trimming shortened V by 4 bases and J by 3 bases, and 13 bases separated the two germline ends. The germline gives CDR1 SGHRS, CDR2 YFSETQ. The CDR3 sequence is 15 residues long. In DNA form, the CDR3 reads TGCGCCAGCAGCGGAATTGGACAGTCTAATGAAAAACTGTTTTTT. It codes for CASSGIGQSNEKLFF.

The V call is TRBV20-1, the J call TRBJ1-4; TRBD1 aligns across 8 bases. Trimming took 2 bases from V and 8 from J; bases not matched to a gene: 10. This CDR3 spans 15 amino acids. Germline V gene sequence: CDR1 DFQATT, CDR2 SNEGSKA (reference sequence). CDR3 DNA sequence: TGCAGTGCTAGACCCGCGGACAGGGTGGTCGAAAAACTGTTTTTT. It encodes CSARPADRVVEKLFF.

This clonotype was seen a few times. This chain links TRBV4-2 with TRBJ2-7; TRBD1 matches 9 bases. Trimming cost V 2 bases and J 2 bases; bases outside gene matches: 4. The germline gives CDR1 LGHNA, CDR2 YNFKEQ. This CDR3 has 15 residues. The CDR3 region is CASSQNRDRAYEQYF. In DNA, the CDR3 is TGTGCCAGCAGCCAAAACCGGGACAGGGCCTACGAGCAGTACTTC.

Ten or more counts support this clonotype. V usage is TRBV29-1 and J usage is TRBJ1-1, with 8 bases identical to TRBD1. The junction had 11 bases not matched to a gene; V was cut back by 8 bases and J by 3 bases. This CDR3 spans 14 amino acids. Germline V gene data show CDR1 as SQVTM and CDR2 as ANQGSEA. Here the CDR3 reads CSFKTGDGDTEAFF. CDR3 bases: TGCAGCTTTAAGACAGGGGACGGCGACACTGAAGCTTTCTTT.

This clonotype was observed at least ten times. The gene calls are TRBV7-8 and TRBJ1-2, with D tentatively TRBD1 (6 bases). CDR1 and CDR2 from the germline V gene are SGHVS and FQNEAQ. Trimming stripped 2 bases from V and 8 bases from J, with 12 bases between. CDR3 length equals 13 residues. The CDR3 DNA sequence: TGTGCCAGCAGCTTACAGGGGCCCGGCGGCTACACCTTC. Protein: CASSLQGPGGYTF.

This clonotype has at least ten counts. The V gene is TRBV5-4, the J gene TRBJ2-6, with TRBD2 identical over 9 bases. CDR3 length: 19 amino acids. With V trimmed by 4 bases and J by 0 bases, 11 bases remained unmatched. The germline gives CDR1 SGHNT, CDR2 YYREEE (reference sequence). Here the CDR3 DNA reads TGTGCCAGCAGCCCGCTACCGGGACTAGCTGTCTCTGGGGCCAACGTCCTGACTTTC. Translated: CASSPLPGLAVSGANVLTF. The complete variable domain, with remaining parts taken from reference TRBV5-4 and TRBJ2-6, reads ETGVTQSPTHLIKTRGQQVTLRCSSQSGHNTVSWYQQALGQGPQFIFQYYREEENGRGNFPPRFSGLQFPNYSSELNVNALELDDSALYLCASSPLPGLAVSGANVLTFGAGSRLTVL.

This clonotype has a handful of counts. The rearrangement joins TRBV5-1 to TRBJ2-1; 12 positions match TRBD2. Trimming took 0 bases from V and 6 from J; bases not matched to a gene: 1. Germline loops: CDR1 SGHRS, CDR2 YFSETQ. This CDR3 spans 15 amino acids. The CDR3 DNA reads TGCGCCAGCAGCTTGGGGACTAGCGGGGTCAATGAGCAGTTCTTC. Its translation: CASSLGTSGVNEQFF. The entire variable domain, with the rest obtained from reference TRBV5-1 and TRBJ2-1, is as follows: KAGVTQTPRYLIKTRGQQVTLSCSPISGHRSVSWYQQTPGQGLQFLFEYFSETQRNKGNFPGRFSGRQFSNSRSEMNVSTLELGDSALYLCASSLGTSGVNEQFFGPGTRLTVL.

The table lists this clonotype with a few counts. The rearrangement links TRBV9 to TRBJ2-7, with 8 bases matching TRBD1. There are 16 residues in the CDR3. Losses at the gene ends were 0 bases for V and 5 bases for J; bases not matched to a gene: 10. CDR1 and CDR2 from the germline V gene are SGDLS and YYNGEE. The CDR3 region has the DNA TGTGCCAGCAGCGTAGCGAGCCCGACAGGGGCGGACGAGCAGTACTTC. Protein product: CASSVASPTGADEQYF.

This clonotype was seen at least ten times. This chain joins TRBV4-2 and TRBJ2-7; 9 bases fit TRBD1. V gave up 4 bases and J gave up 1 base; unmatched junction bases: 14. The germline CDR1 and CDR2 sequences are LGHNA and YNFKEQ. CDR3 length: 18 residues. The CDR3 protein is CASSRRLNSGTGSYEQYF. The CDR3 nucleotides are TGTGCCAGCAGCCGACGGCTGAACTCCGGGACAGGGTCCTACGAGCAGTACTTC.

This clonotype was found many times. The genes are TRBV4-1 and TRBJ2-1, with D unclear. The CDR3 length is 14 residues. Germline CDR1 reads MGHRA; CDR2 reads YSYEKL. V dropped 1 base and J dropped 7 bases, with 11 bases sitting between them. CDR3 in amino acids: CASSQVGEPNEQFF. The CDR3 DNA is TGCGCCAGCAGCCAAGTTGGAGAGCCGAATGAGCAGTTCTTC.

The rearrangement uses TRBV5-1 and TRBJ2-7; D is uncertain. CDR1 is SGHRS and CDR2 is YFSETQ in the germline V gene. The V end was cut by 2 bases, the J end by 5 bases, with 5 bases between. The CDR3 is 11 amino acids. In DNA form, the CDR3 reads TGCGCCAGCAGCTTTGGGGACGAGCAGTACTTC. It encodes CASSFGDEQYF.

This clonotype was recorded at least ten times. J is TRBJ1-1 and V is TRBV6-5; possible D gene TRBD1, 6 bases. Per germline, CDR1 MNHEY and CDR2 SVGAGI. The length of the CDR3 is 13 residues. Trimming took off 6 bases at V and 1 base at J, with 9 bases between the two ends. The CDR3 bases are TGTGCCAGCAGCGGACAGCCGAACACTGAAGCTTTCTTT. Its protein is CASSGQPNTEAFF.

The CDR3 here is CASCRLPNYGYTF. For the CDR3, the DNA is TGCGCCAGCTGCCGGCTCCCAAACTATGGCTACACCTTC. The chain combines TRBV5-1 with TRBJ1-2; D uncertain. The CDR3 spans 13 residues. V dropped 7 bases and J dropped 2 bases, with 12 bases sitting between them. Looked up from germline, CDR1 is SGHRS and CDR2 is YFSETQ.

There are a few counts of this clonotype. The CDR3 is CSATRPGQGGLDTQYF. CDR3 bases: TGCAGTGCTACTCGACCGGGACAGGGGGGGTTGGATACGCAGTATTTT. This chain connects TRBV20-1 to TRBJ2-3; the match to TRBD1 covers 11 bases. The junction had 12 bases not matched to a gene; V was cut back by 4 bases and J by 6 bases. This CDR3 comprises 16 residues. Per the germline V gene, CDR1 is DFQATT and CDR2 is SNEGSKA (reference sequence).

This clonotype was seen a handful of times. The CDR3 is CASSQDPGTEETQYF. The CDR3 DNA follows: TGTGCCAGCAGCCAAGATCCCGGGACAGAAGAGACCCAGTACTTC. The J gene is TRBJ2-5, the V gene TRBV4-2, with 7 positions matching TRBD1. The CDR3 is 15 residues long. Trimming cost V 0 bases and J 3 bases; bases outside gene matches: 4. The germline V gene has CDR1 LGHNA and CDR2 YNFKEQ.

This clonotype occurred many times. The rearrangement uses TRBV6-2 or TRBV6-3 and TRBJ2-7, with D perhaps TRBD1 (5 bases). This CDR3 region has 15 residues. Looked up from germline, CDR1 is MNHEY and CDR2 is SVGEGT. V dropped 6 bases and J dropped 2 bases, with 17 bases sitting between them. This chain's CDR3 is CASRRLGQGAYEQYF. The DNA for the CDR3 is TGTGCCAGCAGGCGCCTAGGCCAAGGGGCCTACGAGCAGTACTTC.